The clone carrying this T cell receptor (beta chain) was seen ten or more times. Its antigen is undetermined. Donation came from healthy HIV-negative adults that had no recent acute infections or vaccinations. The CDR3 is 16 amino acids. The V gene's germline CDR1 is SEHNR and CDR2 FQNEAQ (reference sequence). The ends lost 5 bases at V and 4 bases at J; junction bases unmatched: 7. Replicate PCRs run on unsorted PBMC used 250 to 350 ng DNA, which was some 30,000 T cell genomes. Profiling relied on immunoSEQ multiplex PCR, and the TCRdb table lists in-frame clones only, not all of them. Found here are about half a million clones, around 75% of them singletons; the top ten hold over 10%. The data derive from a study of shared clonotypes between healthy human individuals. Regarding the study as a whole: Limitation of the genetic and exposure-history diversity represented came from the few donors. In this cohort, only blood was sampled, and tissue repertoires likely differ.

V gene TRBV7-9 combines with J gene TRBJ2-2; TRBD1 agrees at 10 bases. The TCR originated in a woman aged 40 to 50 in good health. Some clones in this sample may be carry-over from other donors' samples. Sequenced input: PBMCs. This CDR3 reads CASSPPTGGSTGELFF. In DNA form, the CDR3 reads TGTGCCAGCAGCCCTCCGACAGGGGGCTCCACCGGGGAGCTGTTTTTT.